This entry describes one T cell receptor (beta chain). The protocol was immunoSEQ multiplex PCR, while the TCRdb copy is restricted to in-frame clones and leaves out a portion. The sample lists about 83,000 clones, around 84% occurring once. The data originate from a study of OX40 agonist ivuxolimab in advanced cancers. The CDR3 runs to 15 residues. Germline CDR1 and CDR2: MNHNS and SASEGT. V trimming: 1 base; J trimming: 6 bases; junction bases outside the gene matches: 5. The chain joins TRBV6-1 to TRBJ1-4; 7 bases map to TRBD1. Here the sequenced sample was CD4+ or CD8+ T cells sorted from blood, taken in a trial of the OX40 agonist ivuxolimab. The TCR was taken from an adult with an advanced solid tumor such as melanoma, head and neck, liver or kidney cancer. The CDR3 nucleotides read TGTGCCAGCAGTGAAGTAAGGGGGCTTGATGAAAAACTGTTTTTT. It is translated as CASSEVRGLDEKLFF.